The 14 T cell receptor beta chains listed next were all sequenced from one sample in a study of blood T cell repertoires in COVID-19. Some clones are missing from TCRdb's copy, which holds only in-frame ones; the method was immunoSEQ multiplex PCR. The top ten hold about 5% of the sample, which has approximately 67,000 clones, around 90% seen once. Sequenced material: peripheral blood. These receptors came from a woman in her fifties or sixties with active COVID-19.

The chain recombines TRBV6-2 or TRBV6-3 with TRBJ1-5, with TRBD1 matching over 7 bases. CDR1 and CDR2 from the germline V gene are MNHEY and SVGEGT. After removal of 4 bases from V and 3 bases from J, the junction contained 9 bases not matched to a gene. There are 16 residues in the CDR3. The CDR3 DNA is TGTGCCAGCAGTTGGCAGGGGAAGGGGGCCAATCAGCCCCAGCATTTT. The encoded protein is CASSWQGKGANQPQHF.

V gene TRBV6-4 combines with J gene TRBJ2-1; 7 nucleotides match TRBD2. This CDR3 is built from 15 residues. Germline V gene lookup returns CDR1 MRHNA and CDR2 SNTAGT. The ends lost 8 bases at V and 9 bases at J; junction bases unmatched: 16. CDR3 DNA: TGTGCCAGCTGTACCCTGGGACTACGGTTGTGTGAGCAGTTCTTC. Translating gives CASCTLGLRLCEQFF.

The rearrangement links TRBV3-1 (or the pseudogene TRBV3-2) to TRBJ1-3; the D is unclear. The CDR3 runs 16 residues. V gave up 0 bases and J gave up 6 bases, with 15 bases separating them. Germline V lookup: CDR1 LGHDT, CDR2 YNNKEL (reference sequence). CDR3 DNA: TGTGCCAGCAGCCAAGATAGGAGGCCACGAGCAAACACCATATATTTT. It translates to CASSQDRRPRANTIYF.

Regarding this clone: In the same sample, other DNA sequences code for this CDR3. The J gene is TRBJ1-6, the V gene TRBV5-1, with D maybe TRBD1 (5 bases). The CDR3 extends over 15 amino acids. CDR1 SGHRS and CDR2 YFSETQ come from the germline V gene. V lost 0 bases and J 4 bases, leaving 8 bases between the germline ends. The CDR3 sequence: CASSLGAGYNSPLHF. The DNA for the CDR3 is TGCGCCAGCAGCTTGGGGGCAGGGTATAATTCACCCCTCCACTTT.

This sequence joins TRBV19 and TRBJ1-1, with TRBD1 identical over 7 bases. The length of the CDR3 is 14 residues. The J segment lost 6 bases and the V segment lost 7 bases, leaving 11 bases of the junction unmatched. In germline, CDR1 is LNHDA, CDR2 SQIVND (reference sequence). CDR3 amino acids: CASTHRQGAAEAFF. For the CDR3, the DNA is TGTGCCAGTACCCACCGACAGGGAGCGGCTGAAGCTTTCTTT.

The CDR3 is CASSLAGDTDTQYF. Written as DNA, the CDR3 is TGCGCCAGCAGCTTGGCGGGGGATACAGATACGCAGTATTTT. This chain joins TRBV5-1 and TRBJ2-3; D may be TRBD2 (6 bases). Trimming pared 0 bases from V and 3 bases from J, leaving 8 bases between. The germline V gene encodes CDR1 SGHRS and CDR2 YFSETQ. The CDR3 has 14 residues.

CDR3 sequence reads: CASSPRTSGINEQYF. CDR3 nucleotide sequence: TGTGCCAGCAGCCCGCGGACTAGCGGGATAAACGAGCAGTACTTC. The rearrangement links TRBV7-9 to TRBJ2-7; 12 nucleotides agree with TRBD2. From germline, CDR1 is SEHNR and CDR2 FQNEAQ (reference sequence). V lost 5 bases to trimming and J lost 5 bases; unmatched junction nucleotides: 7. This CDR3 comprises 15 residues.

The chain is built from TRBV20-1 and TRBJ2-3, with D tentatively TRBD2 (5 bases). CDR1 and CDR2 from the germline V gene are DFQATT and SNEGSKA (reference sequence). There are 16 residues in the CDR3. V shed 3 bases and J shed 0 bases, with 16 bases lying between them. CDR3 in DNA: TGCAGTGCTAGTAAGGCACTAGGGAAAAGCACAGATACGCAGTATTTT. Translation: CSASKALGKSTDTQYF.

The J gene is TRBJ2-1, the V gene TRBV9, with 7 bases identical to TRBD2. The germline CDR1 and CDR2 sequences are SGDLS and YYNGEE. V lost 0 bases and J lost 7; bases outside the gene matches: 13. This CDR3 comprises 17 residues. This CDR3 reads CASSVGGNVAGVNEQFF. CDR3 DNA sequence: TGTGCCAGCAGCGTAGGGGGAAACGTGGCGGGAGTGAATGAGCAGTTCTTC.

CDR3 sequence (DNA): TGTGCCAGCAGCAGACGTACCGGGACTAGCGGTCCCACCGAGCAGTACTTC. It codes for CASSRRTGTSGPTEQYF. The chain combines TRBV7-9 with TRBJ2-7, with 11 bases aligning to TRBD2. The CDR3 is 17 residues long. CDR1 SEHNR and CDR2 FQNEAQ come from the germline V gene (reference sequence). Unmatched junction bases numbered 15, after V lost 5 bases and J lost 6 bases.

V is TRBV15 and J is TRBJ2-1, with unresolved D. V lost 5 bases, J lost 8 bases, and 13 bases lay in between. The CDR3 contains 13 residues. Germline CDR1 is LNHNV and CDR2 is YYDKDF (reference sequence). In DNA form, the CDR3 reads TGTGCCACCAGCGAGCGAACGCGCGATGAGCAGTTCTTC. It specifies CATSERTRDEQFF.

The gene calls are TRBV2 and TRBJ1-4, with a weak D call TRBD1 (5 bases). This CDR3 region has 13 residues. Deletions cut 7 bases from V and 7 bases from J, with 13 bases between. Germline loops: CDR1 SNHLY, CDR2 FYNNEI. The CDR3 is CASNGAWGEKLFF. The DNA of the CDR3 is TGTGCCAGCAATGGGGCCTGGGGTGAAAAACTGTTTTTT.

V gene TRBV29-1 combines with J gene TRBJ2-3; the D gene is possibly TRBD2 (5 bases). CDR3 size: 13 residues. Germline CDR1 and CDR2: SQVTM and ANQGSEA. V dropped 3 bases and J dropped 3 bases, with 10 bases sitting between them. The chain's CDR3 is CSVDYGRTDTQYF. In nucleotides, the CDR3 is TGCAGCGTTGATTATGGGAGAACAGATACGCAGTATTTT.

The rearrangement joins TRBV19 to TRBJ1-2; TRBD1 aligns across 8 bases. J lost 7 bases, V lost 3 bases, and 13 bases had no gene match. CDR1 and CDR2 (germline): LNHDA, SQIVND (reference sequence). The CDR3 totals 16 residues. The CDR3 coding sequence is TGTGCCAGTAGTATCAACTCCGGACAGGGAGGAGGTGGCTACACCTTC. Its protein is CASSINSGQGGGGYTF. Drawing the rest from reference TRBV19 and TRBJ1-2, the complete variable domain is DGGITQSPKYLFRKEGQNVTLSCEQNLNHDAMYWYRQDPGQGLRLIYYSQIVNDFQKGDIAEGYSVSREKKESFPLTVTSAQKNPTAFYLCASSINSGQGGGGYTFGSGTRLTVV.